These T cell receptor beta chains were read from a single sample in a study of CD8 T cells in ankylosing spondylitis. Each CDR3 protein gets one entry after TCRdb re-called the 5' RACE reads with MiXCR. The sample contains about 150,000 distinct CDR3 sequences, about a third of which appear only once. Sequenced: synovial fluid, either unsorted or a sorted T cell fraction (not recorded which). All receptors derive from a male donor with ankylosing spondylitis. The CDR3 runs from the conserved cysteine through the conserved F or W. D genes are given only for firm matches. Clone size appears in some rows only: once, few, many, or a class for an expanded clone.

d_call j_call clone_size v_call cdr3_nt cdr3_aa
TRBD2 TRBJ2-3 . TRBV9 TGTGCCAGCAGCGCCCGGACTAGCGGAGCCACAGATACGCAGTATTTT CASSARTSGATDTQYF
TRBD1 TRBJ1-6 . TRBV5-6 TGTGCCAGCAGCGCGACAGGGGACCTAATCTCCTATAATTCACCCCTCCACTTT CASSATGDLISYNSPLHF
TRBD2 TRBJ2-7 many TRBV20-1 TGCAGTGCAATCGGGAGGGCCCACGAGCAGTACTTC CSAIGRAHEQYF
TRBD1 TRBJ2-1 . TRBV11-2 TGTGCCAGCAGCCCCTCTCGGGCCCGGGACAGTGGTGAGCAGTTCTTC CASSPSRARDSGEQFF
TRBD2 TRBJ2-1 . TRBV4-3 TGCGCCAGCAGCCAGAGGCCAGCGGGAGTTCAAGAGCAGTTCTTC CASSQRPAGVQEQFF
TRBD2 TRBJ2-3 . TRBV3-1 TGTGCCAGCAGCCAATCACTAGCGATAGATACGCAGTATTTT CASSQSLAIDTQYF
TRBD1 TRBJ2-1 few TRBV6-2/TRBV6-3 TGTGCCAGCAGTCCAACCACCGGGACAGCCTTGAATGAGCAGTTCTTC CASSPTTGTALNEQFF
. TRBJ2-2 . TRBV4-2 TGTGCCAGCAGCCAATTCAGGGAGCTGTTTTTT CASSQFRELFF
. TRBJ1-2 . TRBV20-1 TGCAGTGCTACCCTACAGGATCTACATGGCTACACCTTC CSATLQDLHGYTF
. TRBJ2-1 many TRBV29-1 TGCAGCGTTGACTGGACGGAAAGCGAGTTCTTC CSVDWTESEFF
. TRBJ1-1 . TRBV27 TGTGCCAGCAGCCGAGGAGATTTGAACACTGAAGCTTTCTTT CASSRGDLNTEAFF
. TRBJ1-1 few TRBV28 TGTGCCAGCAGACCGGGCCGGGGTACGAACACTGAAGCTTTCTTT CASRPGRGTNTEAFF
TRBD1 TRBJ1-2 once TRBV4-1 TGCGCCAGCAGCCTCGACAGGGTCAGTGGCTACACCTTC CASSLDRVSGYTF
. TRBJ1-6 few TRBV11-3 TGTGCCAGCAGCAACGGCCCTGAGACACCCCTCCACTTT CASSNGPETPLHF
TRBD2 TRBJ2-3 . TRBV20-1 TGCAGTGCTTCTAAAAGTAGCGGGAGGAGCACAGATACGCAGTATTTT CSASKSSGRSTDTQYF
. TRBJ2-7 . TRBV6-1 TGTGCCAGCAGGTCCGGGACGGAGTCCTACGAGCAGTACTTC CASRSGTESYEQYF
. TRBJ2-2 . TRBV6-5 TGTGCCAGCAGTTCCGGGACCCAATACACCGGGGAGCTGTTTTTT CASSSGTQYTGELFF
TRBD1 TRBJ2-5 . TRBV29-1 TGCAGCGTTGTGGGACAGGGGGCGCGAGAGACCCAGTACTTC CSVVGQGARETQYF
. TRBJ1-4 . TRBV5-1 TGCGCCAGCAGCTTCCAGGCTAATGAAAAACTGTTTTTT CASSFQANEKLFF
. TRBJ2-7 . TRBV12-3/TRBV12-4 TGTGCCAGCAGGTCCGGGCCCTACGAGCAGTACTTC CASRSGPYEQYF
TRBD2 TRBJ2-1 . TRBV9 TGTGCCAGCAGCGTAGGCCCTAGCGGGGTATACAATGAGCAGTTCTTC CASSVGPSGVYNEQFF
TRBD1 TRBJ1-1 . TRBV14 TGTGCCAGCAGCCAGCCGGGACAGGGGTTGCTCATGAACACTGAAGCTTTCTTT CASSQPGQGLLMNTEAFF
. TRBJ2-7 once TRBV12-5 TGTGCTAGTGGTTCCGTGGGGGGTAGGGGCTACGAGCAGTACTTC CASGSVGGRGYEQYF
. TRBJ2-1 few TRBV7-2 TGTGCCAGCAGCTATCCGGGTGCGGGAAATGAGCAGTTCTTC CASSYPGAGNEQFF
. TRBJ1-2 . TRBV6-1 TGTGCCAGCAGTGAACGGGGGGGCTATGGCTACACCTTC CASSERGGYGYTF
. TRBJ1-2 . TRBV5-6 TGTGCCAGCAGCTTCTATGGGGACAACTATGGCTACACCTTC CASSFYGDNYGYTF
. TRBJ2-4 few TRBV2 TGTGCCAGCAGTGAAGAGGGGGGGTTAAGTTCCAAAAACATTCAGTACTTC CASSEEGGLSSKNIQYF
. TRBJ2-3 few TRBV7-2 TGTGCCAGCAGCTTCGCTAGCACAGATACGCAGTATTTT CASSFASTDTQYF
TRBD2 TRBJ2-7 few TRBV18 TGTGCCAGCTCACCGAGCGGGGGGGTCTCCTACGAGCAGTACTTC CASSPSGGVSYEQYF
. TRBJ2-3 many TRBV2 TGTGCCAGCAGTGTAGCGGGACAGGTCACAGATACGCAGTATTTT CASSVAGQVTDTQYF
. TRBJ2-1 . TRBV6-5 TGTGCCAGCAGTTACCGGACACTCTCCTACAATGAGCAGTTCTTC CASSYRTLSYNEQFF
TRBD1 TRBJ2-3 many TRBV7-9 TGTGCCAGCAGCCCCTTATCGGGACAGTCGGCGCAGTATTTT CASSPLSGQSAQYF
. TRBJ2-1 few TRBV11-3 TGTGCCAGCAGCATGGGGGTAACAGCCCCCGTCTACAATGAGCAGTTCTTC CASSMGVTAPVYNEQFF
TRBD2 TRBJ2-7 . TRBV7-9 TGTGCCAGCAGCCCCCAGCCCTCCGGGAGGGTCTACGAGCAGTACTTC CASSPQPSGRVYEQYF
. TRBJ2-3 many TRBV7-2 TGTGCCAGCAGCTTAACTAGCCGAGTTTTCACAGATACGCAGTATTTT CASSLTSRVFTDTQYF
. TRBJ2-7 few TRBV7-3 TGTGCCAGCAGCTTAAAGGGGGGGGTATCCTACGAGCAGTACTTC CASSLKGGVSYEQYF
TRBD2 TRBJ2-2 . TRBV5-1 TGCGCCAGCAGCTTGTCGGCTAGCGGCGGGGGCGGGGAGCTGTTTTTT CASSLSASGGGGELFF